The TCR beta chain under discussion was sequenced for a study of blood T cell repertoires in COVID-19 (dated by TCRdb to between 2020 and 2021). At the level of the whole study: Samples from collaborators originated in the United States, Italy and Spain and spanned both the acute and convalescent phases of COVID-19. Subjects who had been exposed to COVID-19, were actively infected with it, or had recovered from it provided the deeply sampled blood TCRbeta repertoires that made up the dataset. The repertoires were released in a freely available public database meant as a resource for research on the immune response to SARS-CoV-2. The prospective study material was composed of cDNA or gDNA derived from T cells, B-cell-depleted T cells, or PBMCs. Sample metadata almost always included a de-identified subject ID, COVID-19 status, age in years and sex. The samples were drawn from two sources: the first 160 participants of the ongoing ImmuneRACE study, and some 1,300 subjects contributed by 6 global collaborators. HLA class I and class II types, where available, came from metadata supplied by the sample provider rather than from assay-based typing.

The immunoSEQ Assay, a bias-controlled multiplex PCR, was used to amplify TCRbeta CDR3 regions from genomic DNA. On the study's bioinformatics: The number of nucleated cells in each sample was estimated from the amplification of reference gene primers within the assay. To quantify the absolute abundance of each unique TCRbeta CDR3 rearrangement, sequence reads were collapsed and filtered. For each sample, productive Simpson clonality was calculated by taking the square root of Simpson's diversity index across productive rearrangements. The immuneACCESS repertoire file appears here via TCRdb, limited to in-frame rearrangements. These files lack a portion of the clones; in checked studies, under half of the deficit traces to unresolved V genes, and the cause of the others is not known. Clonal size and the V and J genes are those of that table, whereas D and trimming came from the DNA. The sample yields over 100,000 clones; 83% were counted once. Together, the top ten hold about 20% of the sample.

Comments on this clone: It has no known antigen specificity. The input lacks base qualities; no much larger clone sits a single base away.

Whole blood was collected in K2EDTA tubes by collaborating institutions according to the institutions' own protocols. For TCRbeta analysis, collaborators shipped samples in one of three forms: frozen whole blood, isolated PBMCs, or DNA extracted from either of those sample types. Beyond this particular receptor, the publication reports: How much clinical and demographic metadata was included differed by source and by participant, and the metadata was provided uncurated.

The germline V gene yields SGHRS for CDR1 and YFSETQ for CDR2. The CDR3 holds 16 amino acids from the cysteine to the phenylalanine. The sequence is cut down to CDR3 DNA, 48 bases in frame from base 1. Trimming at the junction amounts to 5 bases on V and 4 bases on J, and the germline ends lie 20 bases apart. The rearrangement combines TRBV5-1 with TRBJ2-3, and possibly TRBD2, on 5 matching bases. Sequenced: peripheral blood. The source of this sequence is a woman between 55 and 75 years old with acute or convalescent COVID-19. The nucleotide sequence is TGCGCCAGCAGTCTTGGTGGGCGGGCCGGCCCAGATACGCAGTATTTT. It translates to CASSLGGRAGPDTQYF. Beyond the CDR3, the reference TRBV5-1 and TRBJ2-3 genes provide the residues; the full variable domain reads: KAGVTQTPRYLIKTRGQQVTLSCSPISGHRSVSWYQQTPGQGLQFLFEYFSETQRNKGNFPGRFSGRQFSNSRSEMNVSTLELGDSALYLCASSLGGRAGPDTQYFGPGTRLTVL.